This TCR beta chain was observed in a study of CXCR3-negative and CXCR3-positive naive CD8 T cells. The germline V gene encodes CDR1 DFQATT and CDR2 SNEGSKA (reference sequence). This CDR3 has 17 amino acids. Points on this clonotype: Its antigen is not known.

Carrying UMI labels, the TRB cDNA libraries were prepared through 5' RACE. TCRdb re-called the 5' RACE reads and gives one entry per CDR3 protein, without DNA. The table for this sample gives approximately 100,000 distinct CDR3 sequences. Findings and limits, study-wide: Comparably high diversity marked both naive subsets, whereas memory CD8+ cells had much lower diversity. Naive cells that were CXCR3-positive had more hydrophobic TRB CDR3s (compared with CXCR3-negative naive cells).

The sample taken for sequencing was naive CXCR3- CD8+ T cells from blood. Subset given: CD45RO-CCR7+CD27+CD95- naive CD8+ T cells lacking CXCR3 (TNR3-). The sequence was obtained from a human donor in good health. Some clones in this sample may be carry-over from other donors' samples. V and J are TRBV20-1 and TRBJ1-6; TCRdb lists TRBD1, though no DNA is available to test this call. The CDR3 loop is CSARDEGGRGGGSPLHF.